The sequence of this T cell receptor beta chain was determined in a study of cytomegalovirus exposure and HLA in healthy donors (dated by TCRdb to between 2016 and 2019). In the study overall: According to an earlier analysis of 587 of the donors, about 179 million T cells yielded 95 million to 140 million unique TCR beta sequences and about 300 Gb of sequence data. Across some 400 genotyped donors of the cohort, an average of approximately 220,000 unique TCR beta nucleotide sequences per donor were sequenced, and approximately 19% of those sequences were non-productive. Around 320 gigabases of sequencing data and some 85 million unique TCR sequences were included in an early release covering 550 to 650 HLA-typed donors. In a later analysis, previously published TCR beta repertoires from roughly 710 donors were re-analyzed and high-resolution HLA genotyping was added so that TCR occurrence patterns could be studied. The study profiled the T cell repertoires of hundreds of subjects by immunosequencing and related them to cytomegalovirus serostatus. Rather than drawing on any new phenotypic data, the later analysis identified candidate immune exposures from TCR beta sequences and the way those sequences occurred across donors. To predict cytomegalovirus infection status, the study brought together high-throughput TCR immunosequencing, statistical association of individual TCRs with disease status, and machine learning. Typing coverage differed by locus: A, B, C, DRB1 and DQB1 were typed in roughly 620-640 donors, DQA1 in 500 to 550, DPA1 in approximately 610, and DPB1 in roughly 450. A separate validation cohort of 100 to 150 different subjects was used in addition to the 666-subject first cohort. A later genetic analysis took genome-wide SNP genotypes for about three fifths of the roughly 700 donors and used that subset as a discovery cohort. Every repertoire in the discovery cohort had been generated on one and the same sequencing platform. Donor age, sex, ethnicity and CMV serostatus were compiled alongside the repertoire data. To decide whether each TCR beta V gene segment behaved as functional or pseudogenic, an earlier analysis of some 600 of the donors relied on high-throughput TCR beta sequencing. The study aimed to test whether cataloging public T cell receptors could reveal signatures of past pathogen exposure. Both class I and class II loci were covered by HLA typing, at four-digit resolution. Of the approximately 400 genotyped donors, 75% to 85% were placed in the genetic ancestry cluster associated with self-reported Caucasian donors. Because of strong linkage in the cohort, roughly five DR-DQ haplotypes were treated as single units for association and clustering. Here is what the overall study found, with its caveats: Only TCR beta chains were sequenced in this cohort, and the absence of alpha or paired-chain data limited detectable features. The earlier analysis of approximately 590 of the donors excluded seventeen rarely observed V segments, including chromosome 9 orphons, because counts were too low. Cytomegalovirus status was reported to be diagnosed by the classifier with high specificity and sensitivity in both the original and validation cohorts. A total of fewer than 200 TCR beta chains were listed by the study as associated with cytomegalovirus. In vitro tests confirmed that three of the cytomegalovirus-associated TCR beta chains recognize cytomegalovirus antigens. Correlated functional status among segregating V segments might reflect linkage disequilibrium, but an unknown experimental factor could not be ruled out. Compared with the 666-donor mean, donors in an Asian-associated ancestry cluster had fewer N-insertions in productive TCRs, according to a later genetic analysis. The only immune exposure information available for the cohort was CMV serostatus. According to the authors, the approach could potentially be generalized to other disease states and immunological phenotypes. A cluster of highly shared sequence variants was judged likely to represent a technical artifact of the sequencing pipeline. An earlier analysis of around 500 of the donors showed that most TCR beta V segments appeared in productive rearrangements either about 90% or about 30% of the time, which broadly matched IMGT annotations. Some IMGT-functional V segments, including TRBV6-2 and TRBV6-3, could not be told apart with the 87-base-pair reads, so those segments were excluded. In a later genetic analysis, a missense DCLRE1C variant was associated with V-gene and J-gene trimming of TCR beta chains, and the association was replicated in an independent cohort. Strong co-occurrence of HLA alleles, especially DR and DQ, made assigning TCR associations to individual alleles difficult. In a later analysis, 16,951 TCR beta sequences were associated with specific HLA alleles at a false discovery rate of 0.05. Presence/absence analyses assumed roughly uniform sequencing depth across donors, an assumption that may not hold. According to a later analysis, parvovirus B19, influenza, CMV and Epstein-Barr virus appeared linked to several top co-occurrence clusters. In a later analysis, HLA-associated TCR beta chains showed more clonal expansion and lower generation probabilities than non-associated chains that were equally common. A further reported finding was that TCR beta sequences accurately predicted the HLA-A and HLA-B alleles for most subjects in the first cohort. Across donors, most TCR sequences were observed very rarely, whereas some public TCRs were present in many individuals. HLA typing was unavailable for some donors at each locus, so association tests used only the typed subset. A later analysis found that TCR association rates varied across HLA loci, with DRB1 alleles showing the most associated TCRs and HLA-C alleles the fewest. According to a later analysis, most CMV-associated TCR beta chains appeared to be HLA-restricted, and the HLA associations seemed to be driven largely by CMV exposure.

As concerns this clone: The antigen it binds to is not known. Base qualities are not at hand, and no much larger clone is one base apart.

Receptor amplification or capture employed the immunoSEQ multiplex PCR assay. A mixture of 60 forward primers for TCR Vbeta segments and 13 reverse primers for TCR Jbeta segments was used in the multiplex PCR. The CDR3 region of rearranged TCR beta genes was amplified from genomic DNA with a multiplex PCR assay. The Illumina HiSeq System was used to sequence the amplified TCR beta libraries as 87-base-pair reads. In the paper's pipeline: In a later analysis, tens of millions of unique TCR beta chains were counted across the approximately 620 repertoires, and roughly 11 million of these chains were shared by at least two donors. To remove PCR and sequencing errors, raw reads were error-corrected and collapsed into unique sequences using a nearest-neighbor algorithm that merged closely related sequences. CDR3 sequences were aligned to IMGT reference sequences to assign V, D and J gene segments. For a sequence to be retained, at least a six-nucleotide match to both a V gene segment and a J gene segment was required. Rearrangements were classified as productive when the CDR3 lacked stop codons and remained in frame with V and J, and all other rearrangements were classified as non-productive. Following IMGT convention, CDR3 was defined as the stretch from the second conserved V-encoded cysteine to the conserved J-encoded phenylalanine. Sequences without an unambiguous match to a single V gene segment were excluded from the earlier analysis of about 630 of the donors. An earlier analysis of about 590 of the donors classified V segments as functional when productive rearrangements were above 56.7% and as segregating when the standard deviation between donors was above 5%. A statistical classification framework was developed to diagnose cytomegalovirus status using the catalog of TCR beta chain sequences. In a later analysis, V and J genes were assigned by comparing TCR nucleotide sequences against IMGT/GENE-DB human TR gene sequences. The TCRdist pipeline was used in a later analysis to assign CDR3 sequences and most-parsimonious VDJ recombination scenarios. In a later analysis, each TCR beta chain was defined by its CDR3 amino acid sequence together with its V-gene family, and reads without a unique V-gene family were excluded. To address suspected cross-contamination and a sequencing artifact, a later analysis removed around 590 highly shared, low-generation-probability nucleotide sequences. A later analysis calculated a clonal expansion index for each public chain from normalized within-repertoire ranks of inferred template counts. Generation probabilities in a later analysis came from a VDJ recombination model fitted to out-of-frame rearrangements, and those results were checked against IGoR. Hypergeometric tests were used in a later analysis to score TCR-TCR, TCR-HLA and TCR-CMV co-occurrence, with a repertoire-size bias correction applied to the TCR pairs. False discovery rates were estimated in a later analysis by permuting HLA or CMV assignments 20 times. In a later analysis, co-occurring TCRs were grouped with DBSCAN, and TCRdist sequence similarity was added when clustering was performed within HLA-allele-positive subsets. Co-occurrence clustering excluded repertoires with fewer than 30,000 or more than 120,000 public chains, plus five with anomalous nucleotide sharing. TCRdb stores this immuneACCESS table with in-frame sequences only. Part of the clones is absent; in the studies checked, under half of the shortfall reflects unresolved V genes, and no reason is known for the rest. V, J and clone size derive from that table, while D and trimming were established from the DNA sequence. The sample table contains 210,000 or so clones; only one count was recorded for roughly 81% of them. Roughly 2% of the sample belongs to the ten largest clones.

In total, roughly 670 healthy bone marrow donors made up the cohort. All cohort members were sampled while nominally healthy, although unrecorded immune exposures were likely present. The donor was CMV seropositive and was included in the group of approximately 310 seropositive cohort members. A peripheral blood sample was collected from each donor, and TCR beta sequencing was performed on peripheral blood mononuclear cells. The Qiagen DNeasy Blood Extraction Kit was used to extract genomic DNA from the blood cell samples. The CDR3 runs 15 amino acids, cysteine and phenylalanine included. Here the CDR3 DNA is all that survives: 45 bases in frame from base 1. The germline V gene yields SGDLS for CDR1 and YYNGEE for CDR2. V is shortened by 2 bases, J by 0 bases, and the region joining them spans 9 bases.

Specimen: PBMCs. This receptor was taken from a woman in her twenties or thirties in good health and CMV-seropositive. This chain is built from TRBV9 and TRBJ2-1; the D gene is unclear. The nucleotides are TGTGCCAGCAGCGTTTCTAGTAGCTCCTACAATGAGCAGTTCTTC. Its protein reads: CASSVSSSSYNEQFF. Here the CDR3 is joined to the reference TRBV9 and TRBJ2-1 genes, and the full variable domain is: DSGVTQTPKHLITATGQRVTLRCSPRSGDLSVYWYQQSLDQGLQFLIQYYNGEERAKGNILERFSAQQFPDLHSELNLSSLELGDSALYFCASSVSSSSYNEQFFGPGTRLTVL.